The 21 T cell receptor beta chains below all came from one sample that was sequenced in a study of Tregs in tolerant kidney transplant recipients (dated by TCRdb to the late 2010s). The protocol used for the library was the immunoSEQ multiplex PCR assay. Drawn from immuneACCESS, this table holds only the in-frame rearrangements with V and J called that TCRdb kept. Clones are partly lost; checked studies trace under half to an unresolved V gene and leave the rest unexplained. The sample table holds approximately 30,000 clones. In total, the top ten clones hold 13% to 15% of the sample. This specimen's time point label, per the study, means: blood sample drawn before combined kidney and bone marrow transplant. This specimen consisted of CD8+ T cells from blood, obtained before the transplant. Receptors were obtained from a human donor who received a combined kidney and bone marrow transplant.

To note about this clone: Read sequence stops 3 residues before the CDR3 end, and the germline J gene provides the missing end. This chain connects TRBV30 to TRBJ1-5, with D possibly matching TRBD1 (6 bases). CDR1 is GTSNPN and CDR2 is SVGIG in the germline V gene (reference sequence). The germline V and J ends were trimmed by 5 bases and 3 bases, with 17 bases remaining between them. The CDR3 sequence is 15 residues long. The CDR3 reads CAWAQQGAHNQPQHF. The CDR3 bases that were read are TGTGCCTGGGCTCAACAGGGAGCACACAATCAGCCC.

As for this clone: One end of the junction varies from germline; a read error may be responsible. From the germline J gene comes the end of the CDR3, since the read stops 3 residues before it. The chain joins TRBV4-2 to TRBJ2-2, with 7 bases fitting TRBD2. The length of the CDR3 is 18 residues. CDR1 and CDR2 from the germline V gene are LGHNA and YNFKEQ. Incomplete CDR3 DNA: TGCGCCAGCAGCCAAGACGATAGCGGGCTCCTGAACACCGGGGAG. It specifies CASSQDDSGLLNTGE. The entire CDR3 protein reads CASSQDDSGLLNTGELFF.

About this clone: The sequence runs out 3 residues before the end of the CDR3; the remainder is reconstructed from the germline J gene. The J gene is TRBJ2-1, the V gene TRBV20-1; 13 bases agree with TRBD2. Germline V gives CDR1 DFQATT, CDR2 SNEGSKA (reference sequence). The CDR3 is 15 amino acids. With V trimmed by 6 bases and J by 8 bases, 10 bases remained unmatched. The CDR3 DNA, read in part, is TGCAGTGCAATCGGACTAGCGGGAGTTAGATATGAG. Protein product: CSAIGLAGVRYE. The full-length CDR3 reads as CSAIGLAGVRYEQFF.

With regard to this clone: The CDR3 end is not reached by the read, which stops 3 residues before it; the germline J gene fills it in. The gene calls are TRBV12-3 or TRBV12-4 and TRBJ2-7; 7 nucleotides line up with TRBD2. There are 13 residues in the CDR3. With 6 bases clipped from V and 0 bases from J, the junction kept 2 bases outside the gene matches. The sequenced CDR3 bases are TGTGCCAGCAGGCGGGGGAGCTCCTACGAG. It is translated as CASRRGSSYE. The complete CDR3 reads CASRRGSSYEQYF.

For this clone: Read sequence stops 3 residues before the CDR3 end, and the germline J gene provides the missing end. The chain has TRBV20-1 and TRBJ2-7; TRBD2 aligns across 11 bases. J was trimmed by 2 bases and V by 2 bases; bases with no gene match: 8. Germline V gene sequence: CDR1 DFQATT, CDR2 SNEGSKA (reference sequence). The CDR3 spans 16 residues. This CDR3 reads CSARLLAGGFTYEQYF. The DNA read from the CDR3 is TGCAGTGCTAGACTGCTAGCGGGAGGATTCACCTACGAG.

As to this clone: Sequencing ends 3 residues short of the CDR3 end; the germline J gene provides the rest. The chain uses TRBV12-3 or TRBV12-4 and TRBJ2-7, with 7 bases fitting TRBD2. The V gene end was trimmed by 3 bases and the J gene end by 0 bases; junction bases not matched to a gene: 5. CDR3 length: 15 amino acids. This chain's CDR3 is CASSFSGSRSYEQYF. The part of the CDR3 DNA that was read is TGTGCCAGCAGTTTTAGCGGGTCACGCTCCTACGAG.

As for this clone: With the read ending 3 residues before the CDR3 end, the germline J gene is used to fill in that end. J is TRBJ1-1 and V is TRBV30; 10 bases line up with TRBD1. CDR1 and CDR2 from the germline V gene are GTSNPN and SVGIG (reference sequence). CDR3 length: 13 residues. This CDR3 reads CAWDPGQGSGAFF. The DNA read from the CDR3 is TGTGCCTGGGATCCGGGACAGGGGTCTGGA.

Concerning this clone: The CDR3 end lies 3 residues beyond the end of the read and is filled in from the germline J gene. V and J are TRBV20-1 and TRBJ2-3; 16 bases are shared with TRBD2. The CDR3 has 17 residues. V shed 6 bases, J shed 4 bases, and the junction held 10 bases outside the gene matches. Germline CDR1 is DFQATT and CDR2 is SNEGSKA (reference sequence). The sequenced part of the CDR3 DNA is TGCAGTGCGCCTCCGGGACTAGCGGGAGGGCCCGCAGATACG. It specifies CSAPPGLAGGPADT. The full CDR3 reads CSAPPGLAGGPADTQYF.

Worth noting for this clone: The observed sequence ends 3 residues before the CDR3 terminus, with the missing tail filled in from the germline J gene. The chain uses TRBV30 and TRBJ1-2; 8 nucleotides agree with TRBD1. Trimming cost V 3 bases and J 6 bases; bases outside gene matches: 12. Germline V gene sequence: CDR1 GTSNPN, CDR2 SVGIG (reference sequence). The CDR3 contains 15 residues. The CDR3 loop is CAWSTRDRRMDGYTF. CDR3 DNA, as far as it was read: TGTGCCTGGAGCACTCGGGACAGGCGAATGGATGGC.

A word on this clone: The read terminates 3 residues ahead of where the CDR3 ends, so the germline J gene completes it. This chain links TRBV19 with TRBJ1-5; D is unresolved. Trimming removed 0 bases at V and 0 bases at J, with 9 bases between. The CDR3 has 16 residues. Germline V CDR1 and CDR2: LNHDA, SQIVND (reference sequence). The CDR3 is CASSIEALYSNQPQHF. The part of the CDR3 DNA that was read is TGTGCCAGTAGTATAGAAGCACTCTATAGCAATCAGCCC.

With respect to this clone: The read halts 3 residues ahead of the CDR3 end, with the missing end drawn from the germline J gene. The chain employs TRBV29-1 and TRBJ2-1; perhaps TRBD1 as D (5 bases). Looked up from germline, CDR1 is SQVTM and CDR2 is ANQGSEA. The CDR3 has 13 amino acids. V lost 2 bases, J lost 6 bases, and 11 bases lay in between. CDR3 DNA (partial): TGCAGCGTTGAACCAGGGCTGGGCAATGAG. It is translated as CSVEPGLGNE. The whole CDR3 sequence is CSVEPGLGNEQFF.

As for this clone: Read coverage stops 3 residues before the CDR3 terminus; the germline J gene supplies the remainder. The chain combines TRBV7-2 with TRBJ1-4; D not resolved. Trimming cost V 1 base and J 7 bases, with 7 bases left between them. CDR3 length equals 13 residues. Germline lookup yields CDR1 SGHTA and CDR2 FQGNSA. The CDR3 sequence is CASSLEGAEKLFF. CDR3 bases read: TGTGCCAGCAGCTTAGAGGGCGCTGAAAAA.

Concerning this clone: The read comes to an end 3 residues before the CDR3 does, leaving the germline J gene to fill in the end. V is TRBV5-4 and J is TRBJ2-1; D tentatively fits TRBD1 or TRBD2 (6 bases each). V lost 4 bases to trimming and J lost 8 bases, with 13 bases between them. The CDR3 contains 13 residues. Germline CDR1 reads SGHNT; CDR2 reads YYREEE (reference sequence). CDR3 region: CASSRGGGYEQFF. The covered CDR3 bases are TGTGCCAGCAGCCGTGGAGGGGGTTATGAG.

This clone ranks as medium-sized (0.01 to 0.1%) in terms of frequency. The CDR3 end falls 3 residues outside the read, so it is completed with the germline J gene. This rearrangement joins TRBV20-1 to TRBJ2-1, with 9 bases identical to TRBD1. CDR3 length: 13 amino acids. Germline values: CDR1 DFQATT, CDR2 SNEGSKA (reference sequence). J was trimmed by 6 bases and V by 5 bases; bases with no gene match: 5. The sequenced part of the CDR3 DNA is TGCAGTGCTCCCGGACAGGGGACCAATGAG. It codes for CSAPGQGTNE. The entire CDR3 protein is CSAPGQGTNEQFF.

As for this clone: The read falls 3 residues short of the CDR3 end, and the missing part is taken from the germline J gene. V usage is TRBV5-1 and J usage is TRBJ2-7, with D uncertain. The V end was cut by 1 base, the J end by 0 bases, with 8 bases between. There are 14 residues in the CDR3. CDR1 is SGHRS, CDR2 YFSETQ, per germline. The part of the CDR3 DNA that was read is TGCGCCAGCAGCTTGACCGATAGCTCCTACGAG. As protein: CASSLTDSSYE. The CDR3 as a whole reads CASSLTDSSYEQYF.

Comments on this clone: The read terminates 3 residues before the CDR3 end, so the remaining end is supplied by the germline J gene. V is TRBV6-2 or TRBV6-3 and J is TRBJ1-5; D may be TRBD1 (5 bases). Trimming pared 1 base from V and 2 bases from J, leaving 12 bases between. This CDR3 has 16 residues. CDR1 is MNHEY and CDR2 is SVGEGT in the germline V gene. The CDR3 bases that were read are TGTGCCAGCAGTTACTATCAGGGAGAAGGCAATCAGCCC. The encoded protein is CASSYYQGEGNQP. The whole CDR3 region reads CASSYYQGEGNQPQHF.

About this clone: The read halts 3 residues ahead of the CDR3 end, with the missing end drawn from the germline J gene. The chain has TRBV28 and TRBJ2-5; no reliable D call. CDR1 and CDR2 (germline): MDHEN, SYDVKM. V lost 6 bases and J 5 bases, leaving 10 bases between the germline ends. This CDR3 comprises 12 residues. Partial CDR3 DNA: TGTGCCAGCAGCACGAGCTGGGAGACC. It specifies CASSTSWET. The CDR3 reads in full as CASSTSWETQYF.

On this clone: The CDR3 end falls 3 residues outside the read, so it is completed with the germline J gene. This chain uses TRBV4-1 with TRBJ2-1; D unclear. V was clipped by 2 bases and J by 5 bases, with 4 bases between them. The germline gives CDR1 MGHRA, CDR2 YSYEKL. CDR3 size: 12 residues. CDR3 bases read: TGCGCCAGCAGCCAAACAAACAATGAG. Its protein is CASSQTNNE. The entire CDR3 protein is CASSQTNNEQFF.

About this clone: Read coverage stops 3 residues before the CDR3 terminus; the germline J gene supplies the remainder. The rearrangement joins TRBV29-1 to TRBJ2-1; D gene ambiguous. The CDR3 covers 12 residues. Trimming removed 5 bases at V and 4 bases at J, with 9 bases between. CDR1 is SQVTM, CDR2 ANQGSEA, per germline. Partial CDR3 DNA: TGCAGCGTTAGACTCTTTTACAATGAG. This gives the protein CSVRLFYNE. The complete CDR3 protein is CSVRLFYNEQFF.

The CDR3 loop reads CASRSLAGAGELFF. The CDR3 bases that were read are TGTGCCAGCAGGTCCCTAGCGGGAGCCGGGGAG. The V gene is TRBV7-3, the J gene TRBJ2-2, with 10 positions matching TRBD2. The sequenced fragment ends 3 residues before the CDR3 boundary, so the rest is inferred from the germline J gene. CDR3 length: 14 amino acids. Germline loops: CDR1 SGHTA, CDR2 FQGTGA. With V trimmed by 6 bases and J by 6 bases, 4 bases remained unmatched.

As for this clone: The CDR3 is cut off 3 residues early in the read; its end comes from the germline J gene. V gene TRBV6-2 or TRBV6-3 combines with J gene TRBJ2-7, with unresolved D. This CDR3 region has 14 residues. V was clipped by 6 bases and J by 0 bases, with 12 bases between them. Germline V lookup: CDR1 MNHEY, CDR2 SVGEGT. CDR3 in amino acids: CASSFHTVSYEQYF. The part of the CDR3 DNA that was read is TGTGCCAGCAGCTTCCATACAGTCTCCTACGAG.